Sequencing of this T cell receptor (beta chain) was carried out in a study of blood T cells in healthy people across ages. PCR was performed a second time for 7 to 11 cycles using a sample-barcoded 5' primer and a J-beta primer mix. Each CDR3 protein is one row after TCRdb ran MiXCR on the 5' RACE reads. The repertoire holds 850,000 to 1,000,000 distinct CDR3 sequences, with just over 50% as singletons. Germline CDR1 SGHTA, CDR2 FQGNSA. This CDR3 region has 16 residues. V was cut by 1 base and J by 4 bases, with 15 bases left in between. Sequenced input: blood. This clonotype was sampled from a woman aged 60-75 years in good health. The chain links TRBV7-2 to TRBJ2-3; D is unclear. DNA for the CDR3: TGTGCCAGCAGCTTAGACGCAGAAGTGGATGCAGATACGCAGTATTTT. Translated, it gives CASSLDAEVDADTQYF.